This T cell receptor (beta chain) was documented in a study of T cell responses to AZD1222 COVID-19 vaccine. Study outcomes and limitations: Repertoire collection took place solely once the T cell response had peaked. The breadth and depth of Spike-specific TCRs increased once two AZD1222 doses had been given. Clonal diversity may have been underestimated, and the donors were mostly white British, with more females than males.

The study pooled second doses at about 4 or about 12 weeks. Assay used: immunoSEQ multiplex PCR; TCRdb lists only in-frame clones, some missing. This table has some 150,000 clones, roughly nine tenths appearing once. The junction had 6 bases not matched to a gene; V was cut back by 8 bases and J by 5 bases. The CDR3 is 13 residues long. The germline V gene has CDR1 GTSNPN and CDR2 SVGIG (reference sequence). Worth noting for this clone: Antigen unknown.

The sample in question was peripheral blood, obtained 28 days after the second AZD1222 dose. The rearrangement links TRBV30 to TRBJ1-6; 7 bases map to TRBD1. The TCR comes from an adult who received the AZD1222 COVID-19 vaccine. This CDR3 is CAEDRSNNSPLHF. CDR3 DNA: TGTGCCGAGGACAGGTCAAATAATTCACCCCTCCACTTT.